The present T cell receptor (beta chain) was sequenced within a study of cytomegalovirus exposure and HLA in healthy donors. Study-wide results and limits: According to reports, the classifier identified cytomegalovirus status with high specificity and sensitivity. Most sequenced TCRs were rare (though some public TCRs occurred in many donors).

Remarks on this clone: Its antigen remains unidentified.

The CDR3 is made up of 12 amino acids. The V gene end was trimmed by 6 bases and the J gene end by 7 bases; junction bases not matched to a gene: 4. Germline V CDR1 and CDR2: WSHSY, SAAADI. 60 Vbeta and 13 Jbeta primers were used in PCR. Clones were sequenced by immunoSEQ multiplex PCR, and TCRdb holds only the in-frame ones, with some missing. The sample has fewer than 100,000 clones, more than 70% seen once. The sequenced sample was PBMCs. The chain joins TRBV10-2 to TRBJ2-7, with 9 nucleotides matching TRBD2. The origin of this receptor is a male donor in good health and CMV-seropositive. The CDR3 reads CASRGLAREQYF. In nucleotides, the CDR3 is TGCGCCAGCAGGGGACTAGCTCGGGAGCAGTACTTC.